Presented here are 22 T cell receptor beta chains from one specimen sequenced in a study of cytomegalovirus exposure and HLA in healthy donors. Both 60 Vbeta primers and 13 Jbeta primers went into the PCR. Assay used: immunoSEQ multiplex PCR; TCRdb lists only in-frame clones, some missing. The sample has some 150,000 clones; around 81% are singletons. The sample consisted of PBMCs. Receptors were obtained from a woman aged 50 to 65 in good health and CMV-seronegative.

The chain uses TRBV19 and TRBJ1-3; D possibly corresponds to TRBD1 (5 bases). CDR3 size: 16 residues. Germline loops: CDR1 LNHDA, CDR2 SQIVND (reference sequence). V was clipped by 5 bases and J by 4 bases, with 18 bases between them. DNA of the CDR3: TGTGCCAGTAGTCCGAGGTCAAGGGGATTCGGAAACACCATATATTTT. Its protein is CASSPRSRGFGNTIYF.

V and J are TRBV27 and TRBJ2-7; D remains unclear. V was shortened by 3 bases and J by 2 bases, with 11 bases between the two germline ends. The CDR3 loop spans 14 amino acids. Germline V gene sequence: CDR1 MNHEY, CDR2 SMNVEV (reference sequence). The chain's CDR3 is CASSFLADTYEQYF. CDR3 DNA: TGTGCCAGCAGTTTCCTGGCGGATACCTACGAGCAGTACTTC.

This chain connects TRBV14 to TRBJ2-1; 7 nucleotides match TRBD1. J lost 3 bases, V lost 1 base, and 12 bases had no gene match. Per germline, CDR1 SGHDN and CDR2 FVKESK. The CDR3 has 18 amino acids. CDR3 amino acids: CASSQGRFGQVIYNEQFF. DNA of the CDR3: TGTGCCAGCAGCCAAGGGAGATTTGGACAGGTAATCTACAATGAGCAGTTCTTC.

This CDR3 reads CASSHRGGYGYTF. The CDR3 nucleotides are TGTGCCAGCAGCCACAGGGGCGGCTATGGCTACACCTTC. This chain joins TRBV7-2 and TRBJ1-2; 7 positions match TRBD1. CDR3 length: 13 residues. The V and J ends lost 5 bases and 4 bases, in that order; junction bases with no gene match: 4. CDR1 SGHTA and CDR2 FQGNSA come from the germline V gene.

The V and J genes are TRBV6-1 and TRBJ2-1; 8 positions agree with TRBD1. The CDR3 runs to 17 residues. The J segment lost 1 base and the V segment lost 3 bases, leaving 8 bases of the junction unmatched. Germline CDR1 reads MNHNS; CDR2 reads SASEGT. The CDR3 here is CASSDQRTGLSYNEQFF. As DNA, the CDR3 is TGTGCCAGCAGTGACCAAAGGACAGGGTTGTCCTACAATGAGCAGTTCTTC.

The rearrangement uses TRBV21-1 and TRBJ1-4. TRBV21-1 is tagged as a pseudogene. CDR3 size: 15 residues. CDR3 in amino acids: CASSNQRVLVGKLFF. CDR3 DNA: TGTGCCAGCAGCAATCAGAGGGTCTTGGTCGGAAAACTGTTTTTT.

Here the CDR3 DNA reads TGTGCCAGCCGGAACTTCTACAGGGGCAGAAACTATGGCTACACCTTC. Its protein product is CASRNFYRGRNYGYTF. The chain employs TRBV27 and TRBJ1-2; 7 bases map to TRBD1. V lost 8 bases, J lost 2 bases, and 14 bases stayed unmatched. Germline CDR1 MNHEY, CDR2 SMNVEV (reference sequence). The CDR3 extends over 16 amino acids.

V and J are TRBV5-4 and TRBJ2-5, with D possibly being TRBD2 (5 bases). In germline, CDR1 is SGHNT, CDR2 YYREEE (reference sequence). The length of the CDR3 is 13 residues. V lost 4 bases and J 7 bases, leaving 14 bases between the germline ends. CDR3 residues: CASSEGSLATQYF. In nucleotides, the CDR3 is TGTGCCAGCAGCGAGGGAAGCTTAGCGACCCAGTACTTC.

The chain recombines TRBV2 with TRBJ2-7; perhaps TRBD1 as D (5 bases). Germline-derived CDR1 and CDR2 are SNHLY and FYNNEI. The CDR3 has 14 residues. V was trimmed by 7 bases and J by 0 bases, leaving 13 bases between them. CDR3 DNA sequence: TGTGCCAGCAAAGACCCCGACAGCTCCTACGAGCAGTACTTC. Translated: CASKDPDSSYEQYF.

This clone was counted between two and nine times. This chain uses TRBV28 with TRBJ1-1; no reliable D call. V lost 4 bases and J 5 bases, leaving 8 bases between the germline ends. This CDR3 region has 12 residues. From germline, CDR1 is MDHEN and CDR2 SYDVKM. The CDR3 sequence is CASSSARTEAFF. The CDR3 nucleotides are TGTGCCAGCAGTTCCGCGAGAACTGAAGCTTTCTTT.

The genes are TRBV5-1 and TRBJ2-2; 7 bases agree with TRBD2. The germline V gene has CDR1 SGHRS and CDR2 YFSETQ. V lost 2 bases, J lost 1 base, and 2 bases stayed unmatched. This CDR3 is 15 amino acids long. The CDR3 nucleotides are TGCGCCAGCAGCTTAGCGGGGAGGAACACCGGGGAGCTGTTTTTT. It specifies CASSLAGRNTGELFF.

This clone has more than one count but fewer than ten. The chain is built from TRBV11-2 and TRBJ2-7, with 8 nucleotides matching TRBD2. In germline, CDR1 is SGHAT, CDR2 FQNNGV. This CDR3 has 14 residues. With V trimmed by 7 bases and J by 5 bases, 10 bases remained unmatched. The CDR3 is CASTSSGGWDEQYF. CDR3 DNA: TGTGCCAGCACCTCCTCGGGAGGGTGGGACGAGCAGTACTTC.

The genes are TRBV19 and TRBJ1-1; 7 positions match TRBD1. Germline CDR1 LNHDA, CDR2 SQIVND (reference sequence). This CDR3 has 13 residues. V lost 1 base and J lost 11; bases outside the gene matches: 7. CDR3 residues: CASSIAATGQAFF. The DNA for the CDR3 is TGTGCCAGTAGTATAGCAGCGACAGGGCAGGCTTTCTTT.

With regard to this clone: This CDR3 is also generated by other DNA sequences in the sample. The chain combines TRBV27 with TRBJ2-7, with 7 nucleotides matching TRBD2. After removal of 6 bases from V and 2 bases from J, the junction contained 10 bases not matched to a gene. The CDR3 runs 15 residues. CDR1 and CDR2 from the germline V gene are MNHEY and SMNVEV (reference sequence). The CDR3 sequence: CASRHGGAGTYEQYF. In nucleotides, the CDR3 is TGTGCCAGCAGGCACGGGGGAGCGGGGACCTACGAGCAGTACTTC.

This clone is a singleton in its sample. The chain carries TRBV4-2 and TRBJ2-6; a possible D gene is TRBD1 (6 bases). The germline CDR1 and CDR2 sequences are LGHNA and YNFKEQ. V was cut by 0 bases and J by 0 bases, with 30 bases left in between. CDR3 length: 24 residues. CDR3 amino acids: CASSQDSVGNRDPPRYSGANVLTF. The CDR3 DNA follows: TGTGCCAGCAGCCAAGATAGTGTTGGAAACAGGGACCCCCCGCGTTACTCTGGGGCCAACGTCCTGACTTTC.

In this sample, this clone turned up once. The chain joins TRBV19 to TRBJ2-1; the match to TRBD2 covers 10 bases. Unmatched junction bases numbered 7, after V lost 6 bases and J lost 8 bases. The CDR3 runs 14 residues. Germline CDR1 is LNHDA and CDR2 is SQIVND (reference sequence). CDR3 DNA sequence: TGTGCCAGTAGAAAGCGGGAGGGCCGGGATGAGCAGTTCTTC. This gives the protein CASRKREGRDEQFF.

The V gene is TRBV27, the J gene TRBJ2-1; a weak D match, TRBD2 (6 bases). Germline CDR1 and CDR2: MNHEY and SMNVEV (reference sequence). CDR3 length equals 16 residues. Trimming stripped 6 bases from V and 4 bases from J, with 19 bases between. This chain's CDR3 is CASRGGADRSYNEQFF. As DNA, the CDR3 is TGTGCCAGCAGGGGCGGGGCCGATCGATCGTACAATGAGCAGTTCTTC.

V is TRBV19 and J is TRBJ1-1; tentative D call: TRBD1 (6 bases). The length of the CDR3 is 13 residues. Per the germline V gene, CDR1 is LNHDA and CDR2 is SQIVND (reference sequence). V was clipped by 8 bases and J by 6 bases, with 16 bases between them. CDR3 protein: CASSQTGTAEAFF. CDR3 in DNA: TGTGCCAGTTCCCAAACAGGGACCGCTGAAGCTTTCTTT.

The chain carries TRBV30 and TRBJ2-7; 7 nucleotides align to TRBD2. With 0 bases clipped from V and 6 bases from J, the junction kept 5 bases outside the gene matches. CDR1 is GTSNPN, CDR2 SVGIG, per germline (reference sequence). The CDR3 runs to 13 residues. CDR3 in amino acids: CAWSVSGEGEQYF. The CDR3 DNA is TGTGCCTGGAGTGTAAGCGGGGAAGGCGAGCAGTACTTC.

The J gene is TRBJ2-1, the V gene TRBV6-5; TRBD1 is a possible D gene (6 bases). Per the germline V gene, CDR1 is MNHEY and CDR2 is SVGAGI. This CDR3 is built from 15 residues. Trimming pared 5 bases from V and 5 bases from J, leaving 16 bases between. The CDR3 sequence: CASSRTGTKNNEQFF. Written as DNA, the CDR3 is TGTGCCAGCAGTAGAACCGGGACAAAAAACAATGAGCAGTTCTTC.

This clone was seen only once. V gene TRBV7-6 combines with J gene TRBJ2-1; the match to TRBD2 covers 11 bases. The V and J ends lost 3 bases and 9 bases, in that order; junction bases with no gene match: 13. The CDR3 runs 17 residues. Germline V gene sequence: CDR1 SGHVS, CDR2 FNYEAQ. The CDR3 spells CASSFLAGGQHGAEQFF. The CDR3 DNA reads TGTGCCAGCAGCTTTCTAGCGGGAGGCCAACATGGGGCTGAGCAGTTCTTC.

CDR3 bases: TGTGCCAGTAGTGGGGACAGGGGGGGCACTGAAGCTTTCTTT. Protein sequence: CASSGDRGGTEAFF. V and J are TRBV19 and TRBJ1-1; 11 bases map to TRBD1. The CDR3 length is 14 residues. Looked up from germline, CDR1 is LNHDA and CDR2 is SQIVND (reference sequence). V dropped 5 bases and J dropped 4; count of bases not matched to a gene: 3. Together with reference TRBV19 and TRBJ1-1, the CDR3 gives the full variable domain: DGGITQSPKYLFRKEGQNVTLSCEQNLNHDAMYWYRQDPGQGLRLIYYSQIVNDFQKGDIAEGYSVSREKKESFPLTVTSAQKNPTAFYLCASSGDRGGTEAFFGQGTRLTVV.